The sequence of this T cell receptor beta chain was determined in a study of CD8 T cells in ankylosing spondylitis (dated by TCRdb to about 2017). In terms of the full investigation: To find TCR variants linked to disease, the study profiled T cell receptor beta repertoires in ankylosing spondylitis patients and healthy donors. The full study cohort was made up of about 25 ankylosing spondylitis patients and about a hundred healthy donors. Peripheral blood was sampled, and synovial fluid was also collected from ankylosing spondylitis patients.

With respect to this clonotype: Its antigen is not yet known. No quality values exist for individual bases; no much larger clone is one base distant.

TCRdb records Illumina HiSeq 2500 as the sequencer. TCR beta libraries were prepared by quantitative 5'-RACE with molecular barcodes. The authors' analysis ran thus. To identify disease-linked TCR variants, a new computational method was used, one built on a probabilistic model of VDJ rearrangement. TCRdb took the public reads, trimmed them with fastp at Q25, ran MiXCR for clone calling and kept in-frame beta chains. Every distinct CDR3 protein forms one entry, paired with its most common genes and DNA. The V and J calls follow TCRdb's processing rather than the paper's. Across this sample there are some 250,000 distinct CDR3 sequences, with around 11% seen only once. 6% to 8.5% of the sample lies in the top ten. The study at large found these results: A TCR beta motif made up of several highly homologous amino acid variants appeared to be characteristic of blood from ankylosing spondylitis patients. Significant enrichment of the disease-linked clones was reported in matched synovial fluid samples from ankylosing spondylitis patients. In peripheral blood, the disease-linked clones were found at relatively low frequencies and had a CD8+ phenotype. Some TCR beta motif variants had previously been reported in synovial fluid and blood of reactive arthritis patients, which suggested common disease-initiation mechanisms.

From cysteine to phenylalanine, the CDR3 is 14 amino acids long. CDR3 DNA only is kept here, 42 bases in frame from base 1. Trimming at the junction amounts to 4 bases on V and 3 bases on J, and the germline ends lie 14 bases apart. The germline V gene provides CDR1 SGHDT and CDR2 YYEEEE. The sequenced sample was blood, either unsorted or a sorted T cell fraction (not recorded which). The rearranged segments are TRBV5-6 and TRBJ2-7; possibly the D gene is TRBD2, per 6 matching bases. The clonotype was recovered from a male donor with ankylosing spondylitis or in good health (not recorded which). DNA sequence: TGTGCCAGCAGCCCTGGAGGGGTATTCTACGAGCAGTACTTC. Its translation reads: CASSPGGVFYEQYF.